These 32 T cell receptor beta chains were all obtained from the same sample, sequenced in a study of identical twins. TCRdb re-called the 5' RACE reads with MiXCR, one entry per CDR3 protein. Among some 97,000 distinct CDR3 sequences listed, about 6.1% were seen once. Sequenced input: memory T cells sorted from blood. Receptor source: a woman between 45 and 65 years old in good health.

In the case of this clonotype: This may be a read error: a much more frequent sequence differs by one nucleotide. The J gene is TRBJ1-5, the V gene TRBV20-1; perhaps TRBD1 as D (5 bases). This CDR3 is 18 amino acids long. The V end was cut by 1 base, the J end by 0 bases, with 19 bases between. CDR1 is DFQATT and CDR2 is SNEGSKA in the germline V gene (reference sequence). The CDR3 sequence is CSARVRPTDRYSNQPQHF. CDR3 in DNA: TGCAGTGCTAGAGTCAGGCCCACAGACAGATATAGCAATCAGCCCCAGCATTTT.

This clonotype was counted only a few times. The chain links TRBV6-5 to TRBJ2-7, with 7 bases matching TRBD1. The CDR3 has 15 amino acids. The V gene end was trimmed by 6 bases and the J gene end by 0 bases; junction bases not matched to a gene: 8. Germline loops: CDR1 MNHEY, CDR2 SVGAGI. The CDR3 protein is CASRQQGLGSYEQYV. CDR3 bases: TGTGCCAGCAGACAACAGGGGCTCGGCTCCTACGAGCAGTACGTC.

This clonotype was counted ten times or more. This chain links TRBV5-1 with TRBJ2-1; the match to TRBD1 covers 9 bases. Germline CDR1 and CDR2: SGHRS and YFSETQ. Trimming at V came to 4 bases and at J to 0 bases, leaving 14 bases not matched to a gene. The CDR3 is made up of 19 amino acids. The CDR3 DNA sequence: TGCGCCAGCAGCAGGGGGCTCGCGGACAGGGGTAGCTCCTACAATGAGCAGTTCTTC. Protein product: CASSRGLADRGSSYNEQFF. The variable domain in full, completed from reference TRBV5-1 and TRBJ2-1, reads KAGVTQTPRYLIKTRGQQVTLSCSPISGHRSVSWYQQTPGQGLQFLFEYFSETQRNKGNFPGRFSGRQFSNSRSEMNVSTLELGDSALYLCASSRGLADRGSSYNEQFFGPGTRLTVL.

This clonotype has at least ten counts. This sequence joins TRBV2 and TRBJ2-2; the D gene is possibly TRBD1 (5 bases). Trimming removed 7 bases from V and 7 bases from J, with 13 bases in between. Germline V gives CDR1 SNHLY, CDR2 FYNNEI. The CDR3 extends over 13 amino acids. The chain's CDR3 is CASTRTNGGELFF. For the CDR3, the DNA is TGTGCCAGCACTAGGACAAATGGCGGGGAGCTGTTTTTT.

The CDR3, as DNA: TGTGCCAGCAAAACTGACCCGTCATCCAATGAGCAGTTCTTC. Amino acids: CASKTDPSSNEQFF. The chain employs TRBV2 and TRBJ2-1; D not resolved. With 7 bases removed from V and 6 bases from J, the gap between germline ends came to 16 bases. CDR1 and CDR2 from the germline V gene are SNHLY and FYNNEI. The CDR3 is 14 amino acids. The complete variable domain, with remaining parts taken from reference TRBV2 and TRBJ2-1, reads EPEVTQTPSHQVTQMGQEVILRCVPISNHLYFYWYRQILGQKVEFLVSFYNNEISEKSEIFDDQFSVERPDGSNFTLKIRSTKLEDSAMYFCASKTDPSSNEQFFGPGTRLTVL.

This clonotype appeared many times. As DNA, the CDR3 is TGTGCCAGCAGTAAGAGGGATCCCGGGGCCAACGTCCTGACTTTC. This translates into CASSKRDPGANVLTF. The chain carries TRBV28 and TRBJ2-6; D is perhaps TRBD2 (5 bases). This CDR3 is 15 amino acids long. Germline V gene lookup returns CDR1 MDHEN and CDR2 SYDVKM. Trimming cost V 5 bases and J 4 bases, with 12 bases left between them.

This clonotype was detected many times. The genes are TRBV15 and TRBJ2-5, with D possibly being TRBD1 (6 bases). V lost 0 bases, J lost 3 bases, and 20 bases lay in between. The CDR3 consists of 18 residues. Germline loops: CDR1 LNHNV, CDR2 YYDKDF (reference sequence). The CDR3, as DNA: TGTGCCACCAGCAGAGATCTAGGCGGAAGGAACAGGGAAGAGACCCAGTACTTC. This sequence encodes CATSRDLGGRNREETQYF.

This clonotype was recorded a few times. The chain employs TRBV7-2 and TRBJ1-5, with D perhaps TRBD1 (5 bases). The CDR3 spans 14 residues. The V and J ends lost 0 bases and 7 bases respectively, with 10 bases between them. Looked up from germline, CDR1 is SGHTA and CDR2 is FQGNSA. The CDR3 coding sequence is TGTGCCAGCAGCTTAGCGGGGGGTGGACAGCCCCAGCATTTT. Its translation: CASSLAGGGQPQHF.

This clonotype was detected ten times or more. This sequence joins TRBV5-6 and TRBJ1-5; tentative D call: TRBD1 (5 bases). V lost 5 bases to trimming and J lost 0 bases, with 12 bases between them. This CDR3 has 15 amino acids. Per germline, CDR1 SGHDT and CDR2 YYEEEE. The CDR3, as DNA: TGTGCCAGCAGGCGGGACTCCCATAGCAATCAGCCCCAGCATTTT. Protein sequence: CASRRDSHSNQPQHF.

CDR3: CASSPLGQENSPLHF. In DNA, the CDR3 is TGTGCCAGCAGTCCCTTAGGACAAGAGAATTCACCCCTCCACTTT. The gene calls are TRBV6-6 and TRBJ1-6; D might be TRBD1 (5 bases). The germline V gene encodes CDR1 MNHNY and CDR2 SVGAGI (reference sequence). CDR3 size: 15 residues. V was shortened by 5 bases and J by 7 bases, with 15 bases between the two germline ends.

The chain is built from TRBV19 and TRBJ2-3; D may be TRBD2 (5 bases). This CDR3 has 15 amino acids. Germline V gene sequence: CDR1 LNHDA, CDR2 SQIVND (reference sequence). Deletions cut 2 bases from V and 2 bases from J, with 11 bases between. The CDR3 bases are TGTGCCAGTAGTATACGCGAGCGGCACACAGATACGCAGTATTTT. It specifies CASSIRERHTDTQYF.

This clonotype came up many times. The chain is built from TRBV20-1 and TRBJ2-1; 7 nucleotides agree with TRBD1. Germline lookup yields CDR1 DFQATT and CDR2 SNEGSKA (reference sequence). The V segment lost 6 bases and the J segment 6 bases; nucleotides outside the gene matches: 8. This CDR3 has 13 residues. Here the CDR3 reads CSARYDRVNEQFF. CDR3 DNA sequence: TGCAGTGCGCGGTATGACAGGGTCAATGAGCAGTTCTTC.

This clonotype appeared many times. This chain connects TRBV24-1 to TRBJ2-1; TRBD1 matches 10 bases. J gave up 3 bases and V 4 bases, and 2 bases lay outside the gene matches. The CDR3 totals 15 residues. The germline CDR1 and CDR2 sequences are KGHDR and SFDVKD. CDR3 sequence reads: CATSEGQGLYNEQFF. CDR3 nucleotides: TGTGCCACCAGTGAGGGACAGGGGCTCTACAATGAGCAGTTCTTC.

This clonotype was seen repeatedly, ten times or more. The V call is TRBV30, the J call TRBJ1-2; D is perhaps TRBD1 (5 bases). CDR1 and CDR2 from the germline V gene are GTSNPN and SVGIG (reference sequence). The V end lost 7 bases, the J end lost 8 bases, and 17 bases lay between the germline ends. The CDR3 sequence is 12 residues long. The CDR3 loop is CASTRGQWGYTF. CDR3 coding DNA: TGTGCCTCGACCCGGGGCCAATGGGGCTACACCTTC.

Ten or more counts support this clonotype. The rearrangement links TRBV20-1 to TRBJ1-6, with D possibly being TRBD1 (6 bases). CDR1 is DFQATT and CDR2 is SNEGSKA in the germline V gene (reference sequence). This CDR3 region has 12 residues. The V and J ends lost 6 bases and 7 bases respectively, with 10 bases between them. The CDR3 sequence: CSARGLNSPLHF. The CDR3, as DNA: TGCAGTGCCAGGGGTTTAAATTCACCCCTCCACTTT.

Many counts were recorded for this clonotype. The chain employs TRBV5-1 and TRBJ2-1, with a weak D call TRBD1 (6 bases). V shed 3 bases and J shed 4 bases, with 14 bases lying between them. Germline V lookup: CDR1 SGHRS, CDR2 YFSETQ. The CDR3 contains 15 residues. CDR3 nucleotides: TGCGCCAGCAGCTGGGGGCCTCGCCGATACAATGAGCAGTTCTTC. Protein: CASSWGPRRYNEQFF.

Many counts were recorded for this clonotype. The CDR3 nucleotides read TGTGCCACCAGTGATTGGTCCGGGGCACAGTTCTTC. Translating gives CATSDWSGAQFF. This sequence joins TRBV24-1 and TRBJ2-1, with D perhaps TRBD1 or TRBD2 (5 bases each). The CDR3 extends over 12 amino acids. Germline V CDR1 and CDR2: KGHDR, SFDVKD. The V gene lost 2 bases and the J gene lost 13 bases, with 11 bases spanning the gap.

This clonotype has just a few counts. V is TRBV18 and J is TRBJ2-4; D is undetermined. Trimming took 1 base from V and 0 from J, leaving 7 bases between them. The length of the CDR3 is 15 residues. Germline CDR1 is KGHSH and CDR2 is LQKENI. The CDR3 bases are TGTGCCAGCTCACCACAGGGTTTAGCCAAAAACATTCAGTACTTC. This sequence encodes CASSPQGLAKNIQYF.

This clonotype was counted a few times. This chain connects TRBV6-1 to TRBJ2-1; D is perhaps TRBD1 or TRBD2 (6 bases each). Trimming shortened V by 1 base and J by 15 bases, and 13 bases separated the two germline ends. The CDR3 is made up of 12 amino acids. CDR1 is MNHNS and CDR2 is SASEGT in the germline V gene. CDR3 loop: CASSEGWGAAFF. Here the CDR3 DNA reads TGTGCCAGCAGTGAAGGTTGGGGGGCGGCGTTCTTC.

This clonotype has only a few counts. The V gene is TRBV5-1, the J gene TRBJ1-6, with D tentatively TRBD1 (5 bases). Trimming removed 0 bases at V and 7 bases at J, with 11 bases between. The CDR3 contains 15 residues. In germline, CDR1 is SGHRS, CDR2 YFSETQ. The CDR3 is CASSLAWTSNSPLHF. CDR3 DNA sequence: TGCGCCAGCAGCTTGGCTTGGACATCCAATTCACCCCTCCACTTT.

The V and J genes are TRBV5-5 and TRBJ2-1; no firm D call. This CDR3 region has 14 residues. The V end was cut by 0 bases, the J end by 3 bases, with 7 bases between. The germline gives CDR1 SGHKS, CDR2 YYEKEE (reference sequence). The chain's CDR3 is CASSLVGYYNEQFF. DNA of the CDR3: TGTGCCAGCAGCTTGGTTGGGTACTACAATGAGCAGTTCTTC. The full variable domain, with the rest looked up from reference TRBV5-5 and TRBJ2-1, is DAGVTQSPTHLIKTRGQQVTLRCSPISGHKSVSWYQQVLGQGPQFIFQYYEKEERGRGNFPDRFSARQFPNYSSELNVNALLLGDSALYLCASSLVGYYNEQFFGPGTRLTVL.

This clonotype appeared many times. This sequence joins TRBV7-8 and TRBJ2-5, with D possibly TRBD2 on 5 matching bases. The CDR3 sequence is 15 residues long. V shed 5 bases and J shed 2 bases, with 15 bases lying between them. Germline V gene sequence: CDR1 SGHVS, CDR2 FQNEAQ. The CDR3: CASSRGVTIQETQYF. Written as DNA, the CDR3 is TGTGCCAGCAGCCGTGGGGTGACTATACAAGAGACCCAGTACTTC.

Many counts were recorded for this clonotype. This CDR3 reads CASSYFLGSYEQYF. The CDR3 nucleotides are TGTGCCAGCAGTTACTTCCTAGGTTCCTACGAGCAGTACTTC. V usage is TRBV6-5 and J usage is TRBJ2-7; D call uncertain. This CDR3 region has 14 residues. Germline-derived CDR1 and CDR2 are MNHEY and SVGAGI. Trimming pared 1 base from V and 1 base from J, leaving 8 bases between.

This clonotype was counted ten times or more. The chain combines TRBV9 with TRBJ2-7; D unresolved. Germline CDR1 is SGDLS and CDR2 is YYNGEE. The CDR3 covers 14 residues. V was trimmed by 0 bases and J by 7 bases, leaving 14 bases between them. Here the CDR3 DNA reads TGTGCCAGCAGCGTAGCAGCTCTCCGTGGGGAGCAGTACTTC. Residues: CASSVAALRGEQYF.

The table lists this clonotype with a few counts. The chain recombines TRBV29-1 with TRBJ2-7; tentative D call: TRBD2 (7 bases). CDR3 size: 13 residues. Germline CDR1 and CDR2: SQVTM and ANQGSEA. The V end lost 3 bases, the J end lost 5 bases, and 14 bases lay between the germline ends. The CDR3: CSVDLTGGNEQYF. Here the CDR3 DNA reads TGCAGCGTTGATTTGACGGGGGGCAACGAGCAGTACTTC.

The V gene is TRBV3-1, the J gene TRBJ1-5; no clear D gene. V dropped 0 bases and J dropped 2 bases, with 5 bases sitting between them. This CDR3 comprises 14 residues. The germline V gene encodes CDR1 LGHDT and CDR2 YNNKEL (reference sequence). This CDR3 reads CASSQEPGNQPQHF. As DNA, the CDR3 is TGTGCCAGCAGCCAAGAGCCAGGCAATCAGCCCCAGCATTTT.

This clonotype was seen at least ten times. V usage is TRBV2 and J usage is TRBJ2-2, with a weak D call TRBD1 (6 bases). Trimming left V 8 bases short and J 5 bases short, with 18 bases between. Germline CDR1 reads SNHLY; CDR2 reads FYNNEI. The CDR3 is made up of 15 amino acids. Here the CDR3 reads CASRPTGTHTGELFF. In DNA, the CDR3 is TGTGCCAGCCGCCCAACCGGGACACATACCGGGGAGCTGTTTTTT.

The rearrangement links TRBV5-1 to TRBJ2-7; D is unclear. Germline values: CDR1 SGHRS, CDR2 YFSETQ. CDR3 length: 13 amino acids. V lost 0 bases, J lost 5 bases, and 9 bases lay in between. CDR3 amino acids: CASSLEIGDEQYV. CDR3 sequence (DNA): TGCGCCAGCAGCTTGGAAATAGGCGACGAGCAGTACGTC.

This clonotype was observed at least ten times. J is TRBJ2-1 and V is TRBV24-1; 12 bases are shared with TRBD1. From germline, CDR1 is KGHDR and CDR2 SFDVKD. With 9 bases clipped from V and 6 bases from J, the junction kept 2 bases outside the gene matches. CDR3 length equals 13 residues. DNA for the CDR3: TGTGCCACCGGGACAGGGGGCATCAATGAGCAGTTCTTC. It translates to CATGTGGINEQFF.

This clonotype has ten or more counts. This chain joins TRBV5-1 and TRBJ2-7; a possible D gene is TRBD1 (6 bases). Trimming took off 4 bases at V and 1 base at J, with 15 bases between the two ends. Germline V gene lookup returns CDR1 SGHRS and CDR2 YFSETQ. CDR3 length equals 15 residues. CDR3 protein: CASSLTGGSSYEQYF. The CDR3 DNA reads as TGCGCCAGCAGCCTGACAGGTGGGTCATCCTACGAGCAGTACTTC.

The chain joins TRBV19 to TRBJ1-2; no reliable D call. This CDR3 contains 14 residues. The germline CDR1 and CDR2 sequences are LNHDA and SQIVND (reference sequence). Trimming removed 3 bases at V and 1 base at J, with 9 bases between. The chain's CDR3 is CASSIGQLNYGYTF. CDR3 nucleotide sequence: TGTGCCAGTAGTATCGGGCAGCTTAACTATGGCTACACCTTC.

This clonotype occurred a few times. This chain joins TRBV20-1 and TRBJ2-3; the D gene is possibly TRBD2 (5 bases). This CDR3 spans 14 amino acids. The ends were cut back, 6 bases at V and 4 bases at J, with 17 bases in the middle. The germline gives CDR1 DFQATT, CDR2 SNEGSKA (reference sequence). CDR3: CSAGREAAADTQYF. DNA for the CDR3: TGCAGTGCAGGTAGAGAGGCAGCGGCAGATACGCAGTATTTT.